The sequence of this T cell receptor (beta chain) was determined in a study of blood T cell repertoires in COVID-19. Turning to the study itself: Specimens from acute and convalescent COVID-19 originated in the United States, Italy and Spain. Nucleic acid was either cDNA or gDNA, and it came from T cells, B-cell-depleted T cells, or PBMCs.

CDR1 is LGHDT and CDR2 is YNNKEL in the germline V gene (reference sequence). The CDR3 contains 21 residues. Germline trimming cut 4 bases from V and 9 bases from J; bases unmatched to any gene: 27. How the authors handled the data: By means of reference gene primer amplification, nucleated cell counts were estimated. Method: immunoSEQ multiplex PCR; TCRdb's copy keeps in-frame clones and lacks some. The DNA gave D and trimming, while V, J and clone size come from that table. The sample records roughly 150,000 clones, around 91% being singletons. The source is a woman between 40 and 55 years old with acute or convalescent COVID-19. Sequencing was performed on peripheral blood. V usage is TRBV3-1 (or the pseudogene TRBV3-2) and J usage is TRBJ2-1, with TRBD1 matching over 10 bases. This CDR3 is CASSLGTGQGFTDYLSGEQFF. CDR3 nucleotides: TGTGCCAGCAGCCTCGGGACGGGACAGGGGTTTACGGATTATTTAAGTGGTGAGCAGTTCTTC.